The clone carrying this T cell receptor (beta chain) was recorded only once. No antigen is known for it. These data belong to a study of CD4 T cells in relation to SARS-CoV-2 and coronaviruses. The study's findings and limits: In approximately 70% of donors, memory CD4+ clonotypes crossrecognized SARS-CoV-2 and at least one common cold coronavirus spike.

Unexposed donor CD4+ T cells date from about 2011-2018, before the COVID-19 pandemic. Isolation of CD4+ T cells took place after around 11 days in culture. Testing used SARS-CoV-2 S/N and four cold-coronavirus spikes on unexposed-donor CD4+ T cells, cells permitting. Roughly 2 million PBMCs per well were cultured with around 10 IU/ml IL-2. Germline lookup yields CDR1 MNHEY and CDR2 SVGAGI. V was shortened by 0 bases and J by 8 bases, with 13 bases between the two germline ends. The CDR3 loop spans 15 amino acids. Clones were sequenced by immunoSEQ multiplex PCR, and TCRdb holds only the in-frame ones, with some missing. The sample lists around 25,000 clones; about 80% were seen once.

The rearrangement joins TRBV6-5 to TRBJ1-4, with a weak D call TRBD1 (5 bases). This TCR came from a human donor in good health. The specimen was CD4+ T cells from PBMCs, cultured in vitro. CDR3 bases: TGTGCCAGCAGTTACTCACGTGGACATAGGGAAAAACTGTTTTTT. This sequence encodes CASSYSRGHREKLFF.